The T cell receptor (beta chain) described here comes from a study of blood T cell repertoires in COVID-19. Germline CDR1 reads MDHEN; CDR2 reads SYDVKM. CDR3 length: 14 amino acids. The V end was cut by 3 bases, the J end by 0 bases, with 5 bases between. Repertoires were generated with immunoSEQ multiplex PCR, while TCRdb's copy carries only in-frame clones and drops some. Of 250,000 to 350,000 clones in the sample, 80% to 90% were seen once. Regarding this clone: Other nucleotide sequences from this sample produce the same CDR3.

Specimen: PBMCs or T cells enriched from blood (not recorded which). This TCR was recovered from a woman under 30 who had recovered from COVID-19. The chain has TRBV28 and TRBJ1-4; no clear D gene. CDR3 in DNA: TGTGCCAGCAGTTTGGGCGCAACTAATGAAAAACTGTTTTTT. It is translated as CASSLGATNEKLFF. The full variable domain, rest sourced from reference TRBV28 and TRBJ1-4, is DVKVTQSSRYLVKRTGEKVFLECVQDMDHENMFWYRQDPGLGLRLIYFSYDVKMKEKGDIPEGYSVSREKKERFSLILESASTNQTSMYLCASSLGATNEKLFFGSGTQLSVL.